This T cell receptor beta chain was profiled in a study of blood T cell repertoires in COVID-19. Study-wide context: The United States, Italy and Spain were the sources of the acute and convalescent COVID-19 samples. From T cells, B-cell-depleted T cells, or PBMCs came the material, which was cDNA or gDNA.

Between the trimmed V and J ends, which lost 6 bases and 1 base, there was a span of 12 bases. This CDR3 is 14 amino acids long. Germline V lookup: CDR1 MDHEN, CDR2 SYDVKM. In the original processing: Reference gene primer amplification in the assay estimated nucleated cell counts. Sequencing used immunoSEQ multiplex PCR; TCRdb keeps in-frame clones, though not all of them. D and trimming come from the DNA, and the V and J calls and clone size come from that table. The data show 94,000 or so clones, with approximately 80% seen just once and around a quarter held by the top ten. Sequencing was carried out using peripheral blood. The source of this sequence is a man in his sixties with acute or convalescent COVID-19. This chain links TRBV28 with TRBJ1-1, with D tentatively TRBD1 (5 bases). In nucleotides, the CDR3 is TGTGCCAGCAGCCTGACAGAGCCGAACACTGAAGCTTTCTTT. Its translation is CASSLTEPNTEAFF. The whole variable domain, filled in from reference TRBV28 and TRBJ1-1, reads DVKVTQSSRYLVKRTGEKVFLECVQDMDHENMFWYRQDPGLGLRLIYFSYDVKMKEKGDIPEGYSVSREKKERFSLILESASTNQTSMYLCASSLTEPNTEAFFGQGTRLTVV.